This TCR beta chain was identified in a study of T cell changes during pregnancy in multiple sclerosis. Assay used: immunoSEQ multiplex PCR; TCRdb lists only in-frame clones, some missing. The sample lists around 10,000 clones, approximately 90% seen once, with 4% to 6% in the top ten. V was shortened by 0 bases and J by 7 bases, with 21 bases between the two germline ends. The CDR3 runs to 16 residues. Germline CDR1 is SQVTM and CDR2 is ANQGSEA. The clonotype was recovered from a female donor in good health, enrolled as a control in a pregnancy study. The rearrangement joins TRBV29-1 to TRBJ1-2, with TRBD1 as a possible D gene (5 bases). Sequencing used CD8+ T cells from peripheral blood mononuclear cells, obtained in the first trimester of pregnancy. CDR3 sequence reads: CSVEEGVRADLGGYTF. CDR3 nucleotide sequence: TGCAGCGTTGAAGAAGGTGTCAGGGCGGATTTGGGTGGCTACACCTTC.